A single sample gave rise to the 15 T cell receptor beta chains below, sequenced in a study of blood T cells in healthy people across ages. Alongside a J-beta primer mix, a sample-barcoded 5' primer served in a second PCR lasting about 6 to 11 cycles. MiXCR was run by TCRdb on the 5' RACE reads, yielding one entry per CDR3 protein. The sample holds 600,000 or so distinct CDR3 sequences; under 30% are singletons and the top ten take roughly 14%. The sample consisted of blood. The receptor source for this set is an elderly woman in good health.

The rearrangement joins TRBV14 to TRBJ2-3, with TRBD2 matching 11 bases. The germline V gene encodes CDR1 SGHDN and CDR2 FVKESK. There are 19 residues in the CDR3. With 0 bases clipped from V and 0 bases from J, the junction kept 8 bases outside the gene matches. The CDR3 here is CASSQDYLAGGYSTDTQYF. CDR3 nucleotide sequence: TGTGCCAGCAGCCAAGATTATCTAGCGGGGGGCTATAGCACAGATACGCAGTATTTT.

This clonotype was counted a few times. For the CDR3, the DNA is TGCGCCAGCAGCTTGGAGGGGGCCTACACTGAAGCTTTCTTT. Its translation is CASSLEGAYTEAFF. The chain combines TRBV5-1 with TRBJ1-1, with 7 bases fitting TRBD1. Losses at the gene ends were 0 bases for V and 3 bases for J; bases not matched to a gene: 2. This CDR3 is 14 amino acids long. Germline-derived CDR1 and CDR2 are SGHRS and YFSETQ.

This chain connects TRBV5-8 to TRBJ1-5, with unresolved D. Trimming pared 3 bases from V and 6 bases from J, leaving 13 bases between. There are 14 residues in the CDR3. Germline V CDR1 and CDR2: SGHTS, YDEGEE. The DNA for the CDR3 is TGTGCCAGCAGCTCCGGGTTTCGAGGTCAGCCCCAGCATTTT. This codes for CASSSGFRGQPQHF.

V usage is TRBV5-1 and J usage is TRBJ2-3; D uncertain. Between the trimmed V and J ends, which lost 5 bases and 2 bases, there was a span of 6 bases. Germline assignment: CDR1 SGHRS and CDR2 YFSETQ. The CDR3 sequence is 12 residues long. Written as DNA, the CDR3 is TGCGCCAGCAGGGACCCCACAGATACGCAGTATTTT. This sequence encodes CASRDPTDTQYF. Together with reference TRBV5-1 and TRBJ2-3, the CDR3 gives the full variable domain: KAGVTQTPRYLIKTRGQQVTLSCSPISGHRSVSWYQQTPGQGLQFLFEYFSETQRNKGNFPGRFSGRQFSNSRSEMNVSTLELGDSALYLCASRDPTDTQYFGPGTRLTVL.

This clonotype was observed at least ten times. The rearrangement uses TRBV19 and TRBJ2-1; D possibly corresponds to TRBD2 (6 bases). V lost 5 bases to trimming and J lost 12 bases, with 17 bases between them. This CDR3 spans 13 amino acids. The germline CDR1 and CDR2 sequences are LNHDA and SQIVND (reference sequence). CDR3 loop: CASSPHPGGAQFF. The CDR3 region has the DNA TGTGCCAGTAGTCCTCATCCAGGCGGGGCGCAGTTCTTC.

The chain recombines TRBV25-1 with TRBJ2-5; TRBD1 matches at 7 bases. From germline, CDR1 is MGHDK and CDR2 SYGVNS. The CDR3 extends over 18 amino acids. The V and J ends lost 4 bases and 2 bases, in that order; junction bases with no gene match: 16. The CDR3 region is CASSGSAGGVWGQETQYF. CDR3 coding DNA: TGTGCCAGCAGTGGTTCGGCAGGGGGTGTCTGGGGGCAAGAGACCCAGTACTTC.

This clonotype appeared many times. The chain employs TRBV4-2 and TRBJ2-3; 8 bases fit TRBD2. V lost 2 bases, J lost 4 bases, and 14 bases stayed unmatched. Germline CDR1 LGHNA, CDR2 YNFKEQ. This CDR3 is 18 amino acids long. The CDR3 reads CASSQQTTGGVGSDTQYF. Written as DNA, the CDR3 is TGTGCCAGCAGCCAACAAACTACCGGGGGGGTCGGGTCAGATACGCAGTATTTT.

This clonotype was observed many times. The rearrangement joins TRBV6-5 to TRBJ2-7, with D possibly being TRBD1 (6 bases). Germline CDR1 and CDR2: MNHEY and SVGAGI. CDR3 length: 15 amino acids. Trimming took off 0 bases at V and 5 bases at J, with 14 bases between the two ends. CDR3 residues: CASSYSSLQGDEQYF. As DNA, the CDR3 is TGTGCCAGCAGTTACTCTTCCCTACAGGGTGACGAGCAGTACTTC.

Of note for this clonotype: A much more abundant neighbour one base away suggests this may be a read error. The chain recombines TRBV6-2 or TRBV6-3 with TRBJ2-7, with 8 bases lining up with TRBD1. The CDR3 covers 16 residues. V was clipped by 9 bases and J by 7 bases; unmatched bases: 20. Germline loops: CDR1 MNHEY, CDR2 SVGEGT. DNA of the CDR3: TGTGCCAGTCGGGGTGCCAGACAGGGGTCTATTGGTGAGCAGTACTTC. Residues: CASRGARQGSIGEQYF.

This clonotype has just a few counts. This chain connects TRBV6-5 to TRBJ1-5; no reliable D call. CDR1 and CDR2 (germline): MNHEY, SVGAGI. Trimming shortened V by 6 bases and J by 0 bases, and 12 bases separated the two germline ends. This CDR3 has 15 amino acids. This CDR3 is CASSPMRNSNQPQHF. The DNA of the CDR3 is TGTGCCAGCAGCCCTATGCGAAATAGCAATCAGCCCCAGCATTTT.

V gene TRBV7-3 combines with J gene TRBJ1-2; D gene ambiguous. From germline, CDR1 is SGHTA and CDR2 FQGTGA. V shed 2 bases and J shed 0 bases, with 7 bases lying between them. The CDR3 spans 14 residues. The CDR3 loop is CASSLGPPNYGYTF. DNA of the CDR3: TGTGCCAGCAGCTTAGGTCCGCCTAACTATGGCTACACCTTC.

The CDR3 protein is CASSQELQVPMYGYTF. CDR3 bases: TGTGCCAGCAGCCAAGAGTTGCAGGTCCCTATGTATGGCTACACCTTC. J is TRBJ1-2 and V is TRBV4-2; D is unresolved. The CDR3 is made up of 16 amino acids. Germline CDR1 is LGHNA and CDR2 is YNFKEQ. V shed 0 bases and J shed 5 bases, with 16 bases lying between them.

This clonotype was seen a few times. The chain employs TRBV10-3 and TRBJ2-1; D gene uncertain. Germline lookup yields CDR1 ENHRY and CDR2 SYGVKD. The V end was cut by 7 bases, the J end by 7 bases, with 8 bases between. The CDR3 sequence is 11 residues long. The CDR3 loop reads CAITARNEQFF. As DNA, the CDR3 is TGTGCCATCACCGCCAGGAATGAGCAGTTCTTC.

V is TRBV28 and J is TRBJ2-7; TRBD2 matches 7 bases. Germline assignment: CDR1 MDHEN and CDR2 SYDVKM. This CDR3 has 17 residues. V trimming: 10 bases; J trimming: 2 bases; junction bases outside the gene matches: 20. Here the CDR3 reads CATGTLGSAGLPYEQYF. DNA for the CDR3: TGTGCCACCGGGACTTTAGGATCAGCGGGACTACCCTACGAGCAGTACTTC.

This clonotype was counted at least ten times. The chain has TRBV6-5 and TRBJ2-5; 11 nucleotides line up with TRBD2. Per the germline V gene, CDR1 is MNHEY and CDR2 is SVGAGI. J gave up 5 bases and V 7 bases, and 9 bases lay outside the gene matches. The CDR3 is 15 amino acids. CDR3 in amino acids: CASNLAGGYWETQYF. The CDR3, as DNA: TGTGCCAGCAACCTAGCGGGGGGTTATTGGGAGACCCAGTACTTC.